A selection of T cell receptor beta chains follows, all from one sample in a study of T-cell memory formation after mild COVID-19. TCRdb itself ran the 5' RACE reads through MiXCR, one entry per CDR3 protein. The sample lists 400,000 or so distinct CDR3 sequences, around 20% seen once, with under 15% in the top ten. Sequenced input: PBMCs or a T cell subset sorted from them (not recorded which). The origin of the receptors is an adult woman who had mild COVID-19 (a few samples of this study predate the infection). Cell type and time point are not known. Each CDR3 is given with its conserved first and last residue. A D gene is named only where the DNA matches it firmly.

j_gene: TRBJ1-2; d_gene: -; v_gene: TRBV4-2; CDR3aa: CASSQDQANYGYTF
j_gene: TRBJ2-2; d_gene: -; v_gene: TRBV3-1; CDR3aa: CASNRAGTGELFF
j_gene: TRBJ1-3; d_gene: TRBD1; v_gene: TRBV6-5; CDR3aa: CASSYSTGGEGNTIYF
j_gene: TRBJ2-5; d_gene: -; v_gene: TRBV18; CDR3aa: CASSPVRTAQETQYF
j_gene: TRBJ2-2; d_gene: -; v_gene: TRBV4-1; CDR3aa: CASSPYNTGELFF
j_gene: TRBJ2-1; d_gene: -; v_gene: TRBV7-9; CDR3aa: CASSSQGGGNSYNEQFF
j_gene: TRBJ1-1; d_gene: -; v_gene: TRBV20-1; CDR3aa: CSARNTRGTEAFF
j_gene: TRBJ1-1; d_gene: -; v_gene: TRBV5-1; CDR3aa: CASSLGWQGDTEAFF
j_gene: TRBJ2-7; d_gene: -; v_gene: TRBV7-9; CDR3aa: CASSLGGAVSLEQYF
j_gene: TRBJ2-3; d_gene: -; v_gene: TRBV5-1; CDR3aa: CASRIRGGGPTDTQYF
j_gene: TRBJ2-1; d_gene: -; v_gene: TRBV7-9; CDR3aa: CASSSRGWWDPGSYNEQFF
j_gene: TRBJ2-7; d_gene: TRBD2; v_gene: TRBV20-1; CDR3aa: CSATGTSGSLGYEQYF
j_gene: TRBJ2-7; d_gene: -; v_gene: TRBV2; CDR3aa: CASSEMISKEYF
j_gene: TRBJ2-3; d_gene: -; v_gene: TRBV5-1; CDR3aa: CASSLGAWGSTDTQYF
j_gene: TRBJ2-5; d_gene: TRBD2; v_gene: TRBV7-2; CDR3aa: CASSLPGGYQETQYF
j_gene: TRBJ1-2; d_gene: TRBD1; v_gene: TRBV6-4; CDR3aa: CASSGTGSASGYTF
j_gene: TRBJ2-7; d_gene: TRBD1; v_gene: TRBV12-3/TRBV12-4; CDR3aa: CASSRTGTGYEQYF
j_gene: TRBJ2-7; d_gene: TRBD2; v_gene: TRBV10-3; CDR3aa: CAISEASGSYSYEQYF
j_gene: TRBJ2-5; d_gene: -; v_gene: TRBV6-6; CDR3aa: CASSYVQSFQETQYF
j_gene: TRBJ2-1; d_gene: -; v_gene: TRBV9; CDR3aa: CASSVRSLNEQFF
j_gene: TRBJ2-2; d_gene: -; v_gene: TRBV28; CDR3aa: CASSNRVMRTGELFF
j_gene: TRBJ1-2; d_gene: -; v_gene: TRBV7-2; CDR3aa: CASSLGWGSNYGYTF
j_gene: TRBJ2-3; d_gene: -; v_gene: TRBV12-3/TRBV12-4; CDR3aa: CASIKGGLRTDTQYF
j_gene: TRBJ2-1; d_gene: TRBD2; v_gene: TRBV4-3; CDR3aa: CASRREGLDNEQFF
j_gene: TRBJ2-7; d_gene: TRBD2; v_gene: TRBV6-5; CDR3aa: CASSPRGGGGSYEQYF
j_gene: TRBJ2-1; d_gene: -; v_gene: TRBV12-3/TRBV12-4; CDR3aa: CASSRDFENEQFF
j_gene: TRBJ2-2; d_gene: -; v_gene: TRBV7-8; CDR3aa: CASSLDSRGNTGELFF
j_gene: TRBJ1-1; d_gene: -; v_gene: TRBV14; CDR3aa: CASSQDIREGLNTEAFF
j_gene: TRBJ2-3; d_gene: -; v_gene: TRBV29-1; CDR3aa: CSVGISGRTDTQYF
j_gene: TRBJ2-3; d_gene: -; v_gene: TRBV5-1; CDR3aa: CASSPDSRVDTQYF
j_gene: TRBJ2-1; d_gene: TRBD2; v_gene: TRBV12-3/TRBV12-4; CDR3aa: CASSSGEGYNEQFF
j_gene: TRBJ2-1; d_gene: -; v_gene: TRBV25-1; CDR3aa: CASSGLKAGSSYNEQFF
j_gene: TRBJ2-1; d_gene: TRBD2; v_gene: TRBV11-2; CDR3aa: CASSLEGAGGPNNEQFF
j_gene: TRBJ1-2; d_gene: -; v_gene: TRBV12-3/TRBV12-4; CDR3aa: CASSRGPGYGYTF
j_gene: TRBJ1-2; d_gene: -; v_gene: TRBV15; CDR3aa: CATSTQGWLGSDGYTF
j_gene: TRBJ2-1; d_gene: TRBD2; v_gene: TRBV6-5; CDR3aa: CASKTSGYDEQFF
j_gene: TRBJ2-1; d_gene: TRBD2; v_gene: TRBV6-2/TRBV6-3; CDR3aa: CASSLSGGGDEQFF